This is a list of T cell receptor beta chains from one sample in a study of cytomegalovirus exposure and HLA in healthy donors. TCRdb's table, derived via immunoSEQ multiplex PCR, lists solely in-frame clones and lacks some. This table holds some 200,000 clones, around 75% found once. Sequenced input: PBMCs. These receptors came from a man in his forties or fifties in good health and CMV-seropositive. The CDR3 runs from the conserved cysteine through the conserved F or W.

v_gene: TRBV7-8
j_gene: TRBJ2-7
CDR3aa: CASSPGGTSYEQYF

v_gene: TRBV5-1
j_gene: TRBJ1-3
CDR3aa: CASSLTGIRSGNTIYF

v_gene: TRBV5-5
j_gene: TRBJ1-3
CDR3aa: CASISSGQGDSGNTIYF

v_gene: TRBV7-2
j_gene: TRBJ2-4
CDR3aa: CASSLRTGIMTRNIQYF

v_gene: TRBV7-2
j_gene: TRBJ1-5
CDR3aa: CATKTGGKGQPQHF

v_gene: TRBV28
j_gene: TRBJ1-5
CDR3aa: CASSLSWTGDQPQHF

v_gene: TRBV28
j_gene: TRBJ1-1
CDR3aa: CASSSQGNTEAFF

v_gene: TRBV4-2
j_gene: TRBJ1-2
CDR3aa: CASSQGTGANDYGYTF

v_gene: TRBV7-9
j_gene: TRBJ1-5
CDR3aa: CASSSYSNQPQHF

v_gene: TRBV27
j_gene: TRBJ2-7
CDR3aa: CASSRLAGLYEQYF

v_gene: TRBV9
j_gene: TRBJ2-5
CDR3aa: CASSLGTAQETQYF

v_gene: TRBV6-1
j_gene: TRBJ2-1
CDR3aa: CASRGTEPYNEQFF

v_gene: TRBV4-3
j_gene: TRBJ1-4
CDR3aa: CASSQEGVGSGEKLFF

v_gene: TRBV20-1
j_gene: TRBJ2-7
CDR3aa: CSASRLDEQYF

v_gene: TRBV2
j_gene: TRBJ1-1
CDR3aa: CASSDQGRGTTEAFF

v_gene: TRBV19
j_gene: TRBJ1-6
CDR3aa: CASSTWDRSVNSPLHF

v_gene: TRBV7-2
j_gene: TRBJ1-5
CDR3aa: CASSFRGNQPQHF

v_gene: TRBV6-5
j_gene: TRBJ1-5
CDR3aa: CASSYPPEPQHF

v_gene: TRBV11-3
j_gene: -
CDR3aa: CASSLLGCSYEQYF

v_gene: TRBV2
j_gene: TRBJ1-4
CDR3aa: CASSGGTWNEKLFF

v_gene: TRBV5-1
j_gene: TRBJ2-2
CDR3aa: CASSSGARGTGELFF

v_gene: TRBV12-5
j_gene: TRBJ1-4
CDR3aa: CASGLVTGMNEKLFF

v_gene: TRBV27
j_gene: TRBJ2-7
CDR3aa: CASRGHSYEQYF

v_gene: TRBV2
j_gene: TRBJ2-5
CDR3aa: CASNPGRGQETQYF

v_gene: TRBV5-4
j_gene: TRBJ1-1
CDR3aa: CASSWAGSVANTEAFF

v_gene: TRBV19
j_gene: TRBJ2-5
CDR3aa: CASSIGGSVEGQETQYF

v_gene: TRBV5-1
j_gene: TRBJ1-2
CDR3aa: CASSPSGQLGGYTF

v_gene: TRBV6-1
j_gene: TRBJ2-3
CDR3aa: CASSERRSNTDTQYF

v_gene: TRBV5-4
j_gene: TRBJ1-5
CDR3aa: CASSLRFLGEISNQPQHF

v_gene: TRBV2
j_gene: TRBJ1-2
CDR3aa: CASSVGQGPNYGYTF

v_gene: TRBV29-1
j_gene: TRBJ2-1
CDR3aa: CSGASLKSYNEQFF

v_gene: TRBV4-1
j_gene: TRBJ1-1
CDR3aa: CASSRVGTGDVFVNTEAFF

v_gene: TRBV10-3
j_gene: TRBJ2-7
CDR3aa: CAIRPGVRDEQYF

v_gene: TRBV13
j_gene: TRBJ2-1
CDR3aa: CASSLGAGGQDEQFF

v_gene: TRBV9
j_gene: TRBJ1-2
CDR3aa: CASSVEVWKGSGGYTF

v_gene: TRBV6-1
j_gene: TRBJ2-5
CDR3aa: CASSELGSQETQYF

v_gene: TRBV7-8
j_gene: TRBJ1-2
CDR3aa: CASSARGQGGGGYTF

v_gene: TRBV9
j_gene: TRBJ1-2
CDR3aa: CASSPGLYGYTF

v_gene: TRBV30
j_gene: TRBJ2-2
CDR3aa: CAWKRSTSGELFF

v_gene: TRBV7-2
j_gene: TRBJ1-1
CDR3aa: CASSLRLVPTGTEAFF

v_gene: TRBV6-5
j_gene: TRBJ1-3
CDR3aa: CASSYMTGGGNTIYF